Listed here are 4 T cell receptor beta chains from one sample, sequenced in a study of CD8 T cells in ankylosing spondylitis. TCRdb reprocessed the 5' RACE reads via MiXCR and lists one record per CDR3 protein. The sample yields 450,000 to 550,000 distinct CDR3 sequences, less than 6% seen once. No antigens are known for them. Study results and caveats: Ankylosing spondylitis blood seemed to carry a telltale TCR beta motif made of several highly homologous variants.

The sample consisted of blood, either unsorted or a sorted T cell fraction (not recorded which). These receptors originate from a male donor with ankylosing spondylitis.

This clonotype was observed many times. The V call is TRBV4-3, the J call TRBJ2-3; 8 bases line up with TRBD2. The CDR3 covers 16 residues. V gave up 0 bases and J gave up 2 bases; unmatched junction bases: 4. Looked up from germline, CDR1 is LGHNA and CDR2 is YSLEER. The DNA for the CDR3 is TGCGCCAGCAGCCAAGAGGTAGCGGGATACACAGATACGCAGTATTTT. Translated, it gives CASSQEVAGYTDTQYF.

This clonotype was seen repeatedly, ten times or more. The rearrangement uses TRBV4-3 and TRBJ2-5; TRBD2 might be the D (6 bases). The ends were cut back, 4 bases at V and 4 bases at J, with 16 bases in the middle. The CDR3 spans 15 residues. CDR1 and CDR2 from the germline V gene are LGHNA and YSLEER. CDR3 sequence: CASSLREGTGETQYF. CDR3 sequence (DNA): TGCGCCAGCAGCCTCCGCGAGGGGACTGGAGAGACCCAGTACTTC.

This clonotype was seen at least ten times. The V and J genes are TRBV20-1 and TRBJ2-1; 7 bases agree with TRBD2. The CDR3 sequence is 13 residues long. Trimming removed 8 bases from V and 3 bases from J; junction bases left unmatched: 7. CDR1 and CDR2 from the germline V gene are DFQATT and SNEGSKA (reference sequence). CDR3 loop: CSTLSGDYNEQFF. DNA for the CDR3: TGCAGTACCCTGAGCGGGGACTACAATGAGCAGTTCTTC.

Ten or more counts support this clonotype. The chain employs TRBV20-1 and TRBJ2-3; TRBD2 agrees at 13 bases. Germline assignment: CDR1 DFQATT and CDR2 SNEGSKA (reference sequence). Trimming at V came to 7 bases and at J to 2 bases, leaving 6 bases not matched to a gene. The length of the CDR3 is 15 residues. In DNA form, the CDR3 reads TGCAGTGGGATACTAGCGGGAGGGAACACAGATACGCAGTATTTT. Its protein is CSGILAGGNTDTQYF.